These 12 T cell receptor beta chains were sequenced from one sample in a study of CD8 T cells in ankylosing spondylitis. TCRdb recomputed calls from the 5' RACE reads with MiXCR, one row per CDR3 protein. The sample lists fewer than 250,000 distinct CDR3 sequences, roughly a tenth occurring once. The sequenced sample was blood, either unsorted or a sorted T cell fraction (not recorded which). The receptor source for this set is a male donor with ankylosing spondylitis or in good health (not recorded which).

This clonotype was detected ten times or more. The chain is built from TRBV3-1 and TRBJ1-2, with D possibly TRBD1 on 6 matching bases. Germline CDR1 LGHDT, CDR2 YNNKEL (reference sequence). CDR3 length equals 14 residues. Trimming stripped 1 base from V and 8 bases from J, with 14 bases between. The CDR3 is CASSQVGAPRGYTF. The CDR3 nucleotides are TGTGCCAGCAGCCAAGTGGGGGCTCCGCGGGGCTACACCTTC.

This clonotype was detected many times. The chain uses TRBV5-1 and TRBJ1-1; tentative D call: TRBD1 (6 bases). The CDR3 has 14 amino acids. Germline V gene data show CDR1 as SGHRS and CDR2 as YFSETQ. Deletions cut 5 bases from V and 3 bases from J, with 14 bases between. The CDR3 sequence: CASRDDRRYTEAFF. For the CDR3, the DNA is TGCGCCAGCAGGGATGACAGGAGATACACTGAAGCTTTCTTT.

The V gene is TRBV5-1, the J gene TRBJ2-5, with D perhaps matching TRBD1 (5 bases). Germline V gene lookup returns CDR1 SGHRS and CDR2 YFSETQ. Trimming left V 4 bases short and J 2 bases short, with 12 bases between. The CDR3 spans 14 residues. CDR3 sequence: CASSTGRQQETQYF. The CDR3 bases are TGCGCCAGCAGCACAGGTCGACAGCAAGAGACCCAGTACTTC.

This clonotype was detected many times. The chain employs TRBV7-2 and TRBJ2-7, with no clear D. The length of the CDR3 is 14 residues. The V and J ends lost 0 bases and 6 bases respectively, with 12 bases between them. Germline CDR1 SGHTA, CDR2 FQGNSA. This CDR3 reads CASSLAPGTLEQYF. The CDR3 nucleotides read TGTGCCAGCAGCTTAGCCCCAGGAACTCTCGAGCAGTACTTC.

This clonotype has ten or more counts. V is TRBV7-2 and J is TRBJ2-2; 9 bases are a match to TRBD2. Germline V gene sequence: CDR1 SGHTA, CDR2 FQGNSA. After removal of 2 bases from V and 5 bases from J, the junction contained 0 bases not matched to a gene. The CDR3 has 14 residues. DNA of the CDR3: TGTGCCAGCAGCTTACTAGCGGGAACCGGGGAGCTGTTTTTT. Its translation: CASSLLAGTGELFF.

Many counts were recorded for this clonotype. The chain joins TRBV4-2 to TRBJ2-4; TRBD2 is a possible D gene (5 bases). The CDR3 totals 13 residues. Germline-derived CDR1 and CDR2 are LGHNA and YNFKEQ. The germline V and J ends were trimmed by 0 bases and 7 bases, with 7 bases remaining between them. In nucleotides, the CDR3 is TGTGCCAGCAGCCAAGATGGGGAGAACATTCAGTACTTC. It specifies CASSQDGENIQYF.

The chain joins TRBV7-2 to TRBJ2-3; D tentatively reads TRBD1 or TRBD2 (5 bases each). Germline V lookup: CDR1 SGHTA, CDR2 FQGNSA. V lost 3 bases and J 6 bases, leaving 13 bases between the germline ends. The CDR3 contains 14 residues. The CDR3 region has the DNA TGTGCCAGCAGCTTGCGTGGGACCCCGGATACGCAGTATTTT. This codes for CASSLRGTPDTQYF.

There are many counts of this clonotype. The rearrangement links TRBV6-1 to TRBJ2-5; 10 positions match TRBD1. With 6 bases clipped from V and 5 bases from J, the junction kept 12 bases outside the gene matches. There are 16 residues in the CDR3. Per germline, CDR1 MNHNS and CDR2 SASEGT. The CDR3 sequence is CASSPKVTGGGETQYF. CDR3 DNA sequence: TGTGCCAGCAGCCCCAAGGTGACAGGGGGCGGGGAGACCCAGTACTTC.

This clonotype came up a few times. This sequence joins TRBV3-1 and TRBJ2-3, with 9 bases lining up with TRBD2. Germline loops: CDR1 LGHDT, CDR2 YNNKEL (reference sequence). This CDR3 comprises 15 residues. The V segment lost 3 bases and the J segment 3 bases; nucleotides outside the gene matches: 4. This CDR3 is CASSHGSGRTDTQYF. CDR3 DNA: TGTGCCAGCAGCCATGGTAGCGGGAGAACAGATACGCAGTATTTT.

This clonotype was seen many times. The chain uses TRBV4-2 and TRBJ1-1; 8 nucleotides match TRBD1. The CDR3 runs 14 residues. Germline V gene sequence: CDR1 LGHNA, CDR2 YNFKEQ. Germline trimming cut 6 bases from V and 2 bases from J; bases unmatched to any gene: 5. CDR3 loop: CASSRTGRNTEAFF. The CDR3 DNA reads TGTGCCAGCAGTCGGACAGGGCGCAACACTGAAGCTTTCTTT.

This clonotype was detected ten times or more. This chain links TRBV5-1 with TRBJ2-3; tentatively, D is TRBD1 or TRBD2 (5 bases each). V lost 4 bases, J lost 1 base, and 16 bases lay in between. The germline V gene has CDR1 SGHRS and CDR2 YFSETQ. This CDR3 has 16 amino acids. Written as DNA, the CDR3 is TGCGCCAGCAGCGCAGCCTTAGGGGACGGCACAGATACGCAGTATTTT. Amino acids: CASSAALGDGTDTQYF.

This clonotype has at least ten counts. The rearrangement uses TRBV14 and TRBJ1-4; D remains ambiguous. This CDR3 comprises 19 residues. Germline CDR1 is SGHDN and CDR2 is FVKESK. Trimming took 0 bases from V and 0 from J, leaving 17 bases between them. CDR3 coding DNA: TGTGCCAGCAGCCAAGATCTAGCCAGTTGGGCCACAACTAATGAAAAACTGTTTTTT. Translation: CASSQDLASWATTNEKLFF.